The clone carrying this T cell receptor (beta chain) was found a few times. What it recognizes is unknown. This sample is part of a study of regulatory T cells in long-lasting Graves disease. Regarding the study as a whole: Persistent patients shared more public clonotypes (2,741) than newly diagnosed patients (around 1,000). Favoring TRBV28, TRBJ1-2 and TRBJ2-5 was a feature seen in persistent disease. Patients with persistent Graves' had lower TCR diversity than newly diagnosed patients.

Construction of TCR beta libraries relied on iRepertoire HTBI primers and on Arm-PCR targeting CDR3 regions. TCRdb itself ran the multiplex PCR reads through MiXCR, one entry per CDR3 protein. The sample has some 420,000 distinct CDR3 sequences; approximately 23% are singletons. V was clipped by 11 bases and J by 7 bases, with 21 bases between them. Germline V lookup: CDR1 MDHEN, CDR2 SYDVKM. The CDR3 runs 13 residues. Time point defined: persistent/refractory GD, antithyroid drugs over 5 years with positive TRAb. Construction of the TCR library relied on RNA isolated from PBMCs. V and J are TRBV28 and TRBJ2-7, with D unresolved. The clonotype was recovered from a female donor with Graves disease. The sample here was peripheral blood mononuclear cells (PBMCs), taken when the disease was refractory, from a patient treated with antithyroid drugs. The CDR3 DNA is TGTGCCGTTGCCCCAGCCCTAGGGCTGGAGCAGTACTTC. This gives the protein CAVAPALGLEQYF. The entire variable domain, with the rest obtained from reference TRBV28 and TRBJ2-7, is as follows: DVKVTQSSRYLVKRTGEKVFLECVQDMDHENMFWYRQDPGLGLRLIYFSYDVKMKEKGDIPEGYSVSREKKERFSLILESASTNQTSMYLCAVAPALGLEQYFGPGTRLTVT.